Listed below are T cell receptor beta chains from one sample, sequenced in a study of vaccination effects on CD4 cells after COVID-19. No antigens are known for them. Measured with immunoSEQ multiplex PCR; TCRdb has only the in-frame clones, and not every one. The sample lists 75,000 to 100,000 clones; around four fifths were seen once. Here the sequenced sample was CD4+ T cells from PBMCs cultured with HCoV-OC43 spike peptides, taken after COVID-19 vaccination. The receptors shown here come from a human donor who received a COVID-19 vaccine. The CDR3 runs from the conserved cysteine through the conserved F or W. A D gene is named only where the DNA matches it firmly. Where a row states a size, it is once, few, many or the class of an expanded clone; other rows omit it.

clone size	V gene	D gene	J gene	CDR3 DNA	CDR3 protein
NA	TRBV4-1	TRBD1	TRBJ1-5	TGCGCCAGCAGCCAAGGATCCGACAGGGCACAGCCCCAGCATTTT	CASSQGSDRAQPQHF
NA	TRBV3-1/TRBV3-2	TRBD1	TRBJ1-6	TGTGCCAGCAGCCATCTACAGGGGGCATCGGCCCTCCACTTT	CASSHLQGASALHF
NA	TRBV28	NA	TRBJ1-2	TGTGCCAGCAGTCATAAAAGGGTCTCTCACTATGGCTACACCTTC	CASSHKRVSHYGYTF
NA	TRBV19	NA	TRBJ2-1	TGTGCCAGTAGTATAGATCCCTGGGAGTCTGAGCAGTTCTTC	CASSIDPWESEQFF
NA	TRBV6-5	NA	TRBJ2-2	TGTGCCAGCAGGCAGGGGACCGGGGAGCTGTTTTTT	CASRQGTGELFF
once	TRBV29-1	NA	TRBJ1-2	TGCAGCGTTGAGGGGGGTGGGGAACGGGGCTACACCTTC	CSVEGGGERGYTF
NA	TRBV11-3	NA	TRBJ1-1	TGTGCCAGCAGCTTACAGGGTAGAGCTGAAGCTTTCTTT	CASSLQGRAEAFF
NA	TRBV2	TRBD2	TRBJ2-1	TGTGCCAGCAGTGTGCCAGCGGGATCCTACAATGAGCAGTTCTTC	CASSVPAGSYNEQFF
once	TRBV5-1	NA	TRBJ2-3	TGCGCCAGCAGCTTGCAGGGTTACACAGATACGCAGTATTTT	CASSLQGYTDTQYF
NA	TRBV2	NA	TRBJ2-2	TGTGCCAGCACGCAGGGGCTGGGAGGGACCGGGGAGCTGTTTTTT	CASTQGLGGTGELFF
NA	TRBV19	NA	TRBJ1-3	TGTGCCAGTCGGCGCGCCTCTGGAAACACCATATATTTT	CASRRASGNTIYF
NA	TRBV15	TRBD2	TRBJ2-4	TGTGCCACCAGCAGGATAGCGGGGGGGCTTGGAAACATTCAGTACTTC	CATSRIAGGLGNIQYF
NA	TRBV2	TRBD1	TRBJ1-2	TGTGCCAGCAGTGTGCAGGGGGCCGACTATGGCTACACCTTC	CASSVQGADYGYTF
few	TRBV6-4	NA	TRBJ1-1	TGTGCCAGCAGTGACACCCTTGTCGGATTAAGGGGCTTGTACACTGAAGCTTTCTTT	CASSDTLVGLRGLYTEAFF
NA	TRBV6-2/TRBV6-3	TRBD1	TRBJ2-4	TGTGCCAGCAGTTCCCAGGGGGCTTTAGCCAAAAACATTCAGTACTTC	CASSSQGALAKNIQYF
NA	TRBV5-1	TRBD2	TRBJ2-3	TGCGCCAGCAGCTTGGTGGTCGGGGGGGATACGCAGTATTTT	CASSLVVGGDTQYF
NA	TRBV7-8	NA	TRBJ2-2	TGTGCCAGCAGCAGGCGACAGGCCCCCGGGGAGCTGTTTTTT	CASSRRQAPGELFF
NA	TRBV30	NA	TRBJ1-1	TGTGCCTGGGGATCCGGGGGATTGAACACTGAAGCTTTCTTT	CAWGSGGLNTEAFF
NA	TRBV2	NA	TRBJ1-5	TGTGCCAGCAGTAAAGAATCAGGGGTTGACCAGCCCCAGCATTTT	CASSKESGVDQPQHF
NA	TRBV20-1	NA	TRBJ2-5	TGCAGTGCTAGTGCCTGGGTCCAGAGGGGGGAGACCCAGTACTTC	CSASAWVQRGETQYF
NA	TRBV18	NA	TRBJ2-2	TGTGCCAGCTCACCACTGGCCGTCACCGGGGAGCTGTTTTTT	CASSPLAVTGELFF
NA	TRBV24-1	TRBD1	TRBJ1-3	TGTGCCACCAGTGATTCTAGGGGGCCGGGAAACACCATATATTTT	CATSDSRGPGNTIYF
NA	TRBV28	NA	TRBJ2-5	TGTGCCAGCAGTTTTTTTTTCCGGACAGAACTTGAGACCCAGTACTTC	CASSFFFRTELETQYF
NA	TRBV28	TRBD1	TRBJ2-1	TGTGCCAGCAGTTTCGGGGACAGTCGGAATGAGCAGTTCTTC	CASSFGDSRNEQFF
NA	TRBV7-3	TRBD1	TRBJ2-3	TGTGCCAGCAGCTTAAGGACAGGGGTAACAGATACGCAGTATTTT	CASSLRTGVTDTQYF
NA	TRBV12-5	NA	TRBJ2-1	TGTGCTAGTGGCCAAATGGGACAAAGCCCTTACAATGAGCAGTTCTTC	CASGQMGQSPYNEQFF
NA	TRBV4-1	NA	TRBJ2-1	TGCGCCAGCAGCCAAGGATTTTTCAATGAGCAGTTCTTC	CASSQGFFNEQFF
NA	TRBV6-5	NA	TRBJ1-3	TGTGCCAGCTCGAATATCGCGGGGGGCAGAAACACCATATATTTT	CASSNIAGGRNTIYF
NA	TRBV7-7	NA	TRBJ1-3	TGTGCCAGCAGAGAACAGGGAACCGGAAACACCATATATTTT	CASREQGTGNTIYF
NA	TRBV28	NA	TRBJ1-6	TGTGCCAGCACCCCTAGGAGGGCCGGAAATTCACCCCTCCACTTT	CASTPRRAGNSPLHF
NA	TRBV30	NA	TRBJ1-2	TGTGCCTGGAGACCTAGGGGGAGGATCGTAGGTTACTATGGCTACACCTTC	CAWRPRGRIVGYYGYTF
NA	TRBV9	NA	TRBJ2-5	TGTGCCAGCAGCGTAGGACAATCCCGCGAGACCCAGTACTTC	CASSVGQSRETQYF
NA	TRBV19	NA	TRBJ2-1	TGTGCCAGTAACGAGGCTGACTACAATGAGCAGTTCTTC	CASNEADYNEQFF
NA	TRBV4-2	NA	TRBJ1-2	TGTGCCAGCAGCCCTCGACAGTCGGTGGGCTACACCTTC	CASSPRQSVGYTF
NA	TRBV7-6	TRBD2	TRBJ2-6	TGTGCCAGCAGCTTAGCGGGGGGGGCTGGGGCCAACGTCCTGACTTTC	CASSLAGGAGANVLTF
NA	TRBV4-3	NA	TRBJ1-6	TGCGCCAGCAGCCAAGAGGACAGAGCTAATTCACCCCTCCACTTT	CASSQEDRANSPLHF
NA	TRBV3-1/TRBV3-2	NA	TRBJ2-5	TGTGCCAGCAGCCAGAGGAACAGGCACCAAGAGACCCAGTACTTC	CASSQRNRHQETQYF
NA	TRBV9	TRBD2	TRBJ2-3	TGTGCCAGCACCGTCGGGGGGGAGATCACAGATACGCAGTATTTT	CASTVGGEITDTQYF
NA	TRBV9	NA	TRBJ2-5	TGTGCCAGCAGCGCCCGGCAGGGGCTGGGGTGGGAGACCCAGTACTTC	CASSARQGLGWETQYF
NA	TRBV6-6	NA	TRBJ1-4	TGTGCCAGCAGTAGGAGACAGCTAACTAATGAAAAACTGTTTTTT	CASSRRQLTNEKLFF
few	TRBV24-1	TRBD2	TRBJ2-2	TGTGCCATTCAGGAGCGGGGGGGGAACACCGGGGAGCTGTTTTTT	CAIQERGGNTGELFF
NA	TRBV19	TRBD1	TRBJ1-1	TGTGCCAGTAGTAACATAGGACAGGGCGTCACTGAAGCTTTCTTT	CASSNIGQGVTEAFF
few	TRBV6-5	NA	TRBJ1-3	TGTGCCAGCAGGGGTAGGGGGGCTGGAAACACCATATATTTT	CASRGRGAGNTIYF
NA	TRBV2	TRBD1	TRBJ2-5	TGTGCCAGCAGGACGACAGGGGGCGAGACCCAGTACTTC	CASRTTGGETQYF
NA	TRBV14	TRBD1	TRBJ2-3	TGTGCCAGCAGCCGCGTACAGGGGCTGTCGACAGATACGCAGTATTTT	CASSRVQGLSTDTQYF